A single sample is the source of the 3 T cell receptor beta chains below, sequenced in a study of CD8 T cells in ankylosing spondylitis. TCRdb fed the 5' RACE reads into MiXCR, producing one record per CDR3 protein. The sample has roughly 280,000 distinct CDR3 sequences, 15% to 25% seen once. The material sequenced was blood, either unsorted or a sorted T cell fraction (not recorded which). The origin of the receptors is a male donor with ankylosing spondylitis or in good health (not recorded which).

V usage is TRBV6-6 and J usage is TRBJ2-1; tentative D call: TRBD2 (5 bases). The V gene lost 2 bases and the J gene lost 12 bases, with 8 bases spanning the gap. The CDR3 has 11 amino acids. CDR1 is MNHNY, CDR2 SVGAGI, per germline (reference sequence). DNA of the CDR3: TGTGCCAGCAGTTACAACCGGGGGCAGTTCTTC. It specifies CASSYNRGQFF.

This clonotype was seen repeatedly, ten times or more. This CDR3 is CSAEQGLSYNEQFF. The CDR3 DNA follows: TGCAGTGCTGAACAGGGGCTGTCCTACAATGAGCAGTTCTTC. The chain combines TRBV20-1 with TRBJ2-1, with 7 positions matching TRBD1. The germline gives CDR1 DFQATT, CDR2 SNEGSKA (reference sequence). V lost 5 bases and J lost 1; bases outside the gene matches: 5. The CDR3 has 14 amino acids.

The chain recombines TRBV20-1 with TRBJ1-2; 7 bases align to TRBD1. CDR1 is DFQATT, CDR2 SNEGSKA, per germline (reference sequence). J was trimmed by 7 bases and V by 1 base; bases with no gene match: 6. The length of the CDR3 is 13 residues. Here the CDR3 reads CSARGQGSSGYTF. The CDR3 nucleotides are TGCAGTGCTAGAGGACAGGGTAGCTCTGGCTACACCTTC.